These T cell receptor beta chains were read from a single sample in a study of molecular identifiers for immune sequencing clone quantification. TCRdb analysed the PCR reads with MiXCR anew, one entry per CDR3 protein. Of around 460,000 distinct CDR3 sequences in the sample, roughly 23% were seen once. The material sequenced was naive CD8+ T cells from blood, with Jurkat cell RNA spiked in. The receptor set was obtained from a human donor in good health. Some libraries in this study had Jurkat cell RNA spiked in. Each CDR3 is given without its conserved first and last residue. Each record gives: V gene, J gene, CDR3 protein.

V gene: TRBV27; J gene: TRBJ1-4; CDR3 protein: ASSLGTGGEKLF
V gene: TRBV4-1; J gene: TRBJ1-2; CDR3 protein: ASSQGQGANYGYT
V gene: TRBV5-1; J gene: TRBJ2-1; CDR3 protein: ASSPAAGVHEQF
V gene: TRBV7-8; J gene: TRBJ2-2; CDR3 protein: DWPDANTGELF
V gene: TRBV30; J gene: TRBJ1-1; CDR3 protein: AWRQLKVTEAF
V gene: TRBV28; J gene: TRBJ2-3; CDR3 protein: ASSSTQAIRTDTQY
V gene: TRBV4-3; J gene: TRBJ2-7; CDR3 protein: ASSETSGLYEQY
V gene: TRBV19; J gene: TRBJ1-6; CDR3 protein: ASSQGLGGSPLH
V gene: TRBV28; J gene: TRBJ2-3; CDR3 protein: ASSLTPVGDTQY
V gene: TRBV18; J gene: TRBJ2-7; CDR3 protein: ASSRPGSTYEQY
V gene: TRBV4-1; J gene: TRBJ1-4; CDR3 protein: ASSRGSVKEKLF
V gene: TRBV14; J gene: TRBJ2-1; CDR3 protein: AHPARDRGLNEQF
V gene: TRBV7-9; J gene: TRBJ1-2; CDR3 protein: ASSPGQIYGYT
V gene: TRBV7-9; J gene: TRBJ2-7; CDR3 protein: ASSLLPGSEQY
V gene: TRBV5-6; J gene: TRBJ2-5; CDR3 protein: ASSWGTGATRY
V gene: TRBV19; J gene: TRBJ2-5; CDR3 protein: ASSIGAGEFGETQY
V gene: TRBV12-3/TRBV12-4; J gene: TRBJ1-5; CDR3 protein: ASSSWDRGYGNNQPQH
V gene: TRBV9; J gene: TRBJ2-3; CDR3 protein: ATNPSGGTDTQY
V gene: TRBV19; J gene: TRBJ1-2; CDR3 protein: ASSILSGVYGYT
V gene: TRBV6-6; J gene: TRBJ2-3; CDR3 protein: ASSYADRTDTQY
V gene: TRBV7-8; J gene: TRBJ2-1; CDR3 protein: ASSHRTSFEQF
V gene: TRBV12-3/TRBV12-4; J gene: TRBJ2-5; CDR3 protein: ASSLAGGSQEAQY
V gene: TRBV4-2; J gene: TRBJ2-3; CDR3 protein: ASSQILAGGTDTQY
V gene: TRBV12-3/TRBV12-4; J gene: TRBJ1-2; CDR3 protein: ASSLGVRAGLGYT
V gene: TRBV9; J gene: TRBJ2-3; CDR3 protein: ASSVTRERSDTQY
V gene: TRBV7-2; J gene: TRBJ2-5; CDR3 protein: ASSSRQVGTKETQY